The 22 T cell receptor beta chains below were found in one sample sequenced in a study of blood T cell repertoires in COVID-19. Profiling relied on immunoSEQ multiplex PCR, and the TCRdb table lists in-frame clones only, not all of them. Of a few hundred thousand clones in the sample, 75% to 85% were seen once. Specimen: peripheral blood. These receptors were taken from a human donor in a cohort sampled during active COVID-19.

This chain uses TRBV10-3 with TRBJ2-7, with D possibly being TRBD1 (6 bases). Germline CDR1 ENHRY, CDR2 SYGVKD. The V and J ends lost 9 bases and 0 bases respectively, with 15 bases between them. This CDR3 has 14 amino acids. DNA for the CDR3: TGTGCCATTACCCGGGACATGAGCTCCTACGAGCAGTACTTC. It specifies CAITRDMSSYEQYF.

The chain carries TRBV2 and TRBJ1-6; D call uncertain. The V gene lost 8 bases and the J gene lost 8 bases, with 13 bases spanning the gap. This CDR3 region has 13 residues. Germline-derived CDR1 and CDR2 are SNHLY and FYNNEI. CDR3 in DNA: TGTGCCAGCGGCCTCATTCCTGATTCACCCCTCCACTTT. Translation gives CASGLIPDSPLHF.

The CDR3 spells CASSWNLGGGAYEQYF. Here the CDR3 DNA reads TGCGCCAGCAGCTGGAACCTTGGCGGGGGGGCATACGAGCAGTACTTC. The V and J genes are TRBV5-1 and TRBJ2-7, with 9 bases fitting TRBD2. This CDR3 spans 16 amino acids. Trimming at V came to 3 bases and at J to 4 bases, leaving 11 bases not matched to a gene. CDR1 SGHRS and CDR2 YFSETQ come from the germline V gene.

This clone was seen just once. The chain links TRBV24-1 to TRBJ1-2, with TRBD1 as a possible D gene (5 bases). Trimming cost V 4 bases and J 8 bases, with 13 bases left between them. Germline values: CDR1 KGHDR, CDR2 SFDVKD. CDR3 length equals 13 residues. The CDR3 DNA reads as TGTGCCACCAGTGAGAATAGGTCAGGGGGCTACACCTTC. Its translation: CATSENRSGGYTF.

The chain uses TRBV10-2 and TRBJ2-1; 8 bases match TRBD2. The CDR3 runs 14 residues. CDR1 is WSHSY and CDR2 is SAAADI in the germline V gene. V was pared by 8 bases and J by 8 bases, with 11 bases of the junction left unmatched. This chain's CDR3 is CASGGRGAGDEQFF. The CDR3 nucleotides are TGCGCCAGCGGGGGGCGGGGGGCCGGGGATGAGCAGTTCTTC.

The V call is TRBV27, the J call TRBJ1-1; TRBD1 matches 7 bases. The CDR3 has 15 residues. V lost 3 bases, J lost 4 bases, and 8 bases stayed unmatched. Germline V CDR1 and CDR2: MNHEY, SMNVEV (reference sequence). This chain's CDR3 is CASSFWLQGPTEAFF. DNA of the CDR3: TGTGCCAGCAGTTTCTGGCTACAGGGGCCCACTGAAGCTTTCTTT.

The chain combines TRBV19 with TRBJ1-4, with TRBD1 identical over 7 bases. This CDR3 is 15 amino acids long. Germline CDR1 and CDR2: LNHDA and SQIVND (reference sequence). Losses at the gene ends were 10 bases for V and 4 bases for J; bases not matched to a gene: 12. The CDR3 reads CANPPSTGRNEKLFF. In nucleotides, the CDR3 is TGTGCCAATCCCCCCTCGACAGGGCGTAATGAAAAACTGTTTTTT.

J is TRBJ2-3 and V is TRBV5-1; 12 positions match TRBD2. J was trimmed by 6 bases and V by 3 bases; bases with no gene match: 11. Germline CDR1 is SGHRS and CDR2 is YFSETQ. This CDR3 region has 17 residues. CDR3 sequence: CASSSRLAGAPVDTQYF. The CDR3 DNA sequence: TGCGCCAGCAGCTCCCGACTAGCGGGGGCCCCGGTGGATACGCAGTATTTT.

The chain joins TRBV6-5 to TRBJ1-3; D gene ambiguous. The CDR3 is 13 residues long. The V and J ends lost 8 bases and 1 base respectively, with 9 bases between them. Germline lookup yields CDR1 MNHEY and CDR2 SVGAGI. DNA for the CDR3: TGTGCCAGCTTCGACGGGTCTGGAAACACCATATATTTT. Its translation is CASFDGSGNTIYF.

CDR3 sequence: CASSLADSNYGYTF. The CDR3 region has the DNA TGCGCCAGCAGCTTGGCAGACAGTAACTATGGCTACACCTTC. The V and J genes are TRBV5-1 and TRBJ1-2, with TRBD1 as a possible D gene (5 bases). Germline lookup yields CDR1 SGHRS and CDR2 YFSETQ. V lost 0 bases and J lost 1, with 7 bases in between. The CDR3 is made up of 14 amino acids. The whole variable domain, remainder taken from reference TRBV5-1 and TRBJ1-2, is KAGVTQTPRYLIKTRGQQVTLSCSPISGHRSVSWYQQTPGQGLQFLFEYFSETQRNKGNFPGRFSGRQFSNSRSEMNVSTLELGDSALYLCASSLADSNYGYTFGSGTRLTVV.

This clone was detected only a few times. This chain uses TRBV4-1 with TRBJ2-3, with TRBD2 matching over 8 bases. Per the germline V gene, CDR1 is MGHRA and CDR2 is YSYEKL. V lost 0 bases and J lost 1; bases outside the gene matches: 9. CDR3 size: 18 residues. CDR3 in DNA: TGCGCCAGCAGCCAAGAAGGGGTGAGGGGACTAGGCACAGATACGCAGTATTTT. Translated: CASSQEGVRGLGTDTQYF.

The chain links TRBV14 to TRBJ1-1; no definite D call. The CDR3 loop spans 12 amino acids. The germline V gene has CDR1 SGHDN and CDR2 FVKESK. The V end was cut by 3 bases, the J end by 7 bases, with 9 bases between. In nucleotides, the CDR3 is TGTGCCAGCAGCCAGGTCGAGAGTGAAGCTTTCTTT. Translated: CASSQVESEAFF.

The table lists this clone with a count of one. J is TRBJ2-1 and V is TRBV6-5; D is possibly TRBD2 (6 bases). CDR1 MNHEY and CDR2 SVGAGI come from the germline V gene. V was cut by 8 bases and J by 7 bases, with 18 bases left in between. The CDR3 runs to 14 residues. In DNA form, the CDR3 reads TGTGCCAGCCATCTAGAAATGGGACTTAATGAGCAGTTCTTC. The encoded protein is CASHLEMGLNEQFF.

CDR3 DNA sequence: TGTGCCAGCAGCTTCCGTTTGACAAACGAGCAGTTCTTC. This codes for CASSFRLTNEQFF. This rearrangement joins TRBV7-2 to TRBJ2-1; the D is unclear. The CDR3 consists of 13 residues. In germline, CDR1 is SGHTA, CDR2 FQGNSA. V shed 3 bases and J shed 10 bases, with 13 bases lying between them.

The gene calls are TRBV7-3 and TRBJ2-2, with D tentatively TRBD2 (6 bases). The germline V gene encodes CDR1 SGHTA and CDR2 FQGTGA. There are 17 residues in the CDR3. V was cut by 3 bases and J by 1 base, with 15 bases left in between. Written as DNA, the CDR3 is TGTGCCAGCAGCTTTAAAATGGGGGGAATGAACACCGGGGAGCTGTTTTTT. It is translated as CASSFKMGGMNTGELFF.

V usage is TRBV27 and J usage is TRBJ2-3; 8 bases align to TRBD1. CDR1 and CDR2 (germline): MNHEY, SMNVEV (reference sequence). Germline trimming cut 4 bases from V and 6 bases from J; bases unmatched to any gene: 9. The CDR3 loop spans 15 amino acids. The CDR3 sequence is CASSYGTGAIDTQYF. The CDR3 DNA reads TGTGCCAGCAGTTATGGGACAGGCGCCATCGATACGCAGTATTTT.

This chain joins TRBV6-5 and TRBJ2-3; possible D gene TRBD1, 5 bases. Trimming took off 10 bases at V and 0 bases at J, with 14 bases between the two ends. CDR3 length: 14 residues. Germline-derived CDR1 and CDR2 are MNHEY and SVGAGI. CDR3 loop: CATLVDTSTDTQYF. CDR3 DNA: TGTGCCACCCTGGTGGACACTAGCACAGATACGCAGTATTTT.

V usage is TRBV24-1 and J usage is TRBJ2-4; 7 bases map to TRBD2. The CDR3 has 13 amino acids. Germline V gene sequence: CDR1 KGHDR, CDR2 SFDVKD. V was clipped by 6 bases and J by 8 bases; unmatched bases: 6. Here the CDR3 DNA reads TGTGCCACCAGTATGAGGGCGGGAGACATTCAGTACTTC. It translates to CATSMRAGDIQYF.

The genes are TRBV6-1 and TRBJ1-6; perhaps TRBD1 as D (5 bases). Germline CDR1 reads MNHNS; CDR2 reads SASEGT. The CDR3 totals 16 residues. Trimming shortened V by 0 bases and J by 7 bases, and 13 bases separated the two germline ends. This CDR3 is CASSEAQTAQNSPLHF. Written as DNA, the CDR3 is TGTGCCAGCAGTGAAGCCCAGACAGCACAAAATTCACCCCTCCACTTT.

The chain recombines TRBV15 with TRBJ1-5, with 7 bases matching TRBD1. Germline V gene lookup returns CDR1 LNHNV and CDR2 YYDKDF (reference sequence). The V gene end was trimmed by 5 bases and the J gene end by 5 bases; junction bases not matched to a gene: 9. CDR3 size: 15 residues. The CDR3 bases are TGTGCCACCAGCCTGAGACAGGGCTTCGATCAGCCCCAGCATTTT. Its translation: CATSLRQGFDQPQHF.

This sequence joins TRBV6-6 and TRBJ2-1, with 11 bases identical to TRBD2. The CDR3 contains 15 residues. Germline assignment: CDR1 MNHNY and CDR2 SVGAGI (reference sequence). With V trimmed by 8 bases and J by 4 bases, 7 bases remained unmatched. CDR3 DNA: TGTGCCAGCGGGGAATTAGCGGGGGGGTACAATGAGCAGTTCTTC. Translated, it gives CASGELAGGYNEQFF.

The CDR3 region is CASSPRGRRIGSPLHF. The CDR3 DNA sequence: TGTGCCAGCAGCCCAAGGGGGCGCAGGATTGGTTCACCCCTCCACTTT. The chain is built from TRBV7-2 and TRBJ1-6; 7 bases are shared with TRBD1. CDR1 is SGHTA and CDR2 is FQGNSA in the germline V gene. V was pared by 5 bases and J by 9 bases, with 13 bases of the junction left unmatched. This CDR3 is built from 16 residues. Together with reference TRBV7-2 and TRBJ1-6, the CDR3 gives the full variable domain: GAGVSQSPSNKVTEKGKDVELRCDPISGHTALYWYRQSLGQGLEFLIYFQGNSAPDKSGLPSDRFSAERTGGSVSTLTIQRTQQEDSAVYLCASSPRGRRIGSPLHFGNGTRLTVT.